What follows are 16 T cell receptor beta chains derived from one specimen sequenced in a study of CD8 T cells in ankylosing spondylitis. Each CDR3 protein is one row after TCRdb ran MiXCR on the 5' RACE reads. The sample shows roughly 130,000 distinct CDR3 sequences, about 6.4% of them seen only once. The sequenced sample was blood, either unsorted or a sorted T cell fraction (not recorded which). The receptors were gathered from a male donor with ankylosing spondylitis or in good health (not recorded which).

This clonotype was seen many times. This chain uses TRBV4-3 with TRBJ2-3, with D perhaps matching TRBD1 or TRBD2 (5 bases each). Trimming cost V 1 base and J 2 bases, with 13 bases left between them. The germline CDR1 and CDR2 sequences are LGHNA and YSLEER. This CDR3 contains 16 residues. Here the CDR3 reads CASSQVPRGATDTQYF. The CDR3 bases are TGCGCCAGCAGCCAAGTACCCCGAGGGGCCACAGATACGCAGTATTTT.

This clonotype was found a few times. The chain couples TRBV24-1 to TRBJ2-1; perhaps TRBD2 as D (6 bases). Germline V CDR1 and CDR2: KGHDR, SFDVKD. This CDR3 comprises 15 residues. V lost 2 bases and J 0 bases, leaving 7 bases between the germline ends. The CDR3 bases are TGTGCCACCAGTGATTGGGGGGTCTCCTACAATGAGCAGTTCTTC. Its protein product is CATSDWGVSYNEQFF.

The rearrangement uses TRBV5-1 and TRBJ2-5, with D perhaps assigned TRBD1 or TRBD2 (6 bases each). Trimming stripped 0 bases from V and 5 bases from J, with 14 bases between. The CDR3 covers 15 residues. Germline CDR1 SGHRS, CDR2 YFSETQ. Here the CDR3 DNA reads TGCGCCAGCAGCTTGGTGGGGGCGGGGTCCGAGACCCAGTACTTC. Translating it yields CASSLVGAGSETQYF.

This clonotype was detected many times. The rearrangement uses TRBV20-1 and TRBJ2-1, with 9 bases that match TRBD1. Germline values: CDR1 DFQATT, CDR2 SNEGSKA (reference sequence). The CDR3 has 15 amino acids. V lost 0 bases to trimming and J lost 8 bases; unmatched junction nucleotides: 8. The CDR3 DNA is TGCAGTGCTAGAGACCCGGACAGGGGTTGGGATGAGCAGTTCTTC. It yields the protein CSARDPDRGWDEQFF.

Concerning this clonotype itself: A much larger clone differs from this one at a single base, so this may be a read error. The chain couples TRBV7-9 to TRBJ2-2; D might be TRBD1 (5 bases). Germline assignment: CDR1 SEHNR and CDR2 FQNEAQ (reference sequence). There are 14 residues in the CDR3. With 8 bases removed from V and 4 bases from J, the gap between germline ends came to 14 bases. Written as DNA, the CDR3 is TGTGCCAGCCCACTCCGACAGAGCACCGGGGAGCTGTTTTTT. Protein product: CASPLRQSTGELFF.

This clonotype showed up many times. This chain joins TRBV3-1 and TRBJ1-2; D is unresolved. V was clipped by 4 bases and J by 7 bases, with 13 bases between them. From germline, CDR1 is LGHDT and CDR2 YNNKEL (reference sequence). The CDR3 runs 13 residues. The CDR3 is CASSPSEGRGYTF. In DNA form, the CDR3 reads TGTGCCAGCAGCCCATCAGAGGGTCGTGGCTACACCTTC.

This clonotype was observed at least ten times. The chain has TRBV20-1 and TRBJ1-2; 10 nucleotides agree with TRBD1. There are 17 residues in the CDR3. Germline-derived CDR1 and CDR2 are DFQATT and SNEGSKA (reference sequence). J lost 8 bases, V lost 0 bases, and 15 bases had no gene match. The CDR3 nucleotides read TGCAGTGCTAGAGATCGGGACAGGGGAGGATGGGGAGAGGGCTACACCTTC. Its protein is CSARDRDRGGWGEGYTF.

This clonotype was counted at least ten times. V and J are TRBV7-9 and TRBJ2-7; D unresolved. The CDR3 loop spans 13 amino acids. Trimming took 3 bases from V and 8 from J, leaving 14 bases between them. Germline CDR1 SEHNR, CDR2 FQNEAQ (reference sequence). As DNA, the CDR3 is TGTGCCAGCAGCTTTGATCCGGCGGCCCAGCAGTACTTC. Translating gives CASSFDPAAQQYF.

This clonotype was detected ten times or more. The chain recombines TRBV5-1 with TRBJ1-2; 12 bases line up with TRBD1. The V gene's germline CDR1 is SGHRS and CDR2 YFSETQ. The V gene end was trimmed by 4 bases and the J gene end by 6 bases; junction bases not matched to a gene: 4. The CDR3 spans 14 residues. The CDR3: CASSRDRGLDGYTF. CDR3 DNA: TGCGCCAGCAGCCGGGACAGGGGGCTCGATGGCTACACCTTC.

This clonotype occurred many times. CDR3 sequence (DNA): TGTGCCAGCAGCTTAGGCCCAGGGTACTACGAGCAGTACTTC. Translated: CASSLGPGYYEQYF. This chain links TRBV7-2 with TRBJ2-7, with TRBD1 as a possible D gene (5 bases). CDR1 is SGHTA and CDR2 is FQGNSA in the germline V gene. With 1 base removed from V and 3 bases from J, the gap between germline ends came to 10 bases. The CDR3 totals 14 residues.

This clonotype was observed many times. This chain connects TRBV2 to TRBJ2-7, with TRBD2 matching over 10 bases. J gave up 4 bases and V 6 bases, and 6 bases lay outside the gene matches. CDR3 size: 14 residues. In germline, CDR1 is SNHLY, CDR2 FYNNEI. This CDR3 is CASRSRLAGYEQYF. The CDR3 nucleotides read TGTGCCAGCAGGAGTAGACTAGCGGGTTACGAGCAGTACTTC.

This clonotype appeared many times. The chain's CDR3 is CATGGEFNEQFF. As DNA, the CDR3 is TGTGCCACTGGGGGGGAATTCAATGAGCAGTTCTTC. The chain recombines TRBV15 with TRBJ2-1; 7 bases match TRBD2. Germline trimming cut 9 bases from V and 6 bases from J; bases unmatched to any gene: 5. This CDR3 contains 12 residues. Germline CDR1 is LNHNV and CDR2 is YYDKDF (reference sequence).

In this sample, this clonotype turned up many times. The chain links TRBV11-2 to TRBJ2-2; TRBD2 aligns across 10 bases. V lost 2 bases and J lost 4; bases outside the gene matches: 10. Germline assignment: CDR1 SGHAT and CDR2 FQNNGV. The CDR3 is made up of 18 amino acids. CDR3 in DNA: TGTGCCAGCAGCTTAACCAGCGGGAGGGCCGTCTTCACCGGGGAGCTGTTTTTT. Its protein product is CASSLTSGRAVFTGELFF.

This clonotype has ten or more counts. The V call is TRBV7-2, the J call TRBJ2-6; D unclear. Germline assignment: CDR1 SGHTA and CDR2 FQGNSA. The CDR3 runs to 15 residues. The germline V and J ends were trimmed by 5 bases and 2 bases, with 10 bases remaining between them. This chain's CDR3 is CASSHRGTGANVLTF. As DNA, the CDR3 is TGTGCCAGCAGCCATCGCGGAACTGGGGCCAACGTCCTGACTTTC. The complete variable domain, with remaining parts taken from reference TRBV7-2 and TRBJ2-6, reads GAGVSQSPSNKVTEKGKDVELRCDPISGHTALYWYRQSLGQGLEFLIYFQGNSAPDKSGLPSDRFSAERTGGSVSTLTIQRTQQEDSAVYLCASSHRGTGANVLTFGAGSRLTVL.

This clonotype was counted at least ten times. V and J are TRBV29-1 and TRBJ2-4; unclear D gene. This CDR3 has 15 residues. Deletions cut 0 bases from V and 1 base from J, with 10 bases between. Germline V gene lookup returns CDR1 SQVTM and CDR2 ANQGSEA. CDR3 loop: CSVEEVGFAKNIQYF. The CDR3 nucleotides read TGCAGCGTTGAAGAGGTGGGGTTCGCCAAAAACATTCAGTACTTC.

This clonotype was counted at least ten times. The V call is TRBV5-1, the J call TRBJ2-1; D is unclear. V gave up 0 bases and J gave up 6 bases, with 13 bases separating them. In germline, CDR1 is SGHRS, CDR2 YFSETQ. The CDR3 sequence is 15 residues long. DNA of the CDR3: TGCGCCAGCAGCTTGGGTAGTGCCACCCTCAATGAGCAGTTCTTC. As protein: CASSLGSATLNEQFF.